This T cell receptor (beta chain) was retrieved from a study of somatic mutations in cytotoxic T cells in rheumatoid arthritis. Study-wide context: Patients gave 30 ml EDTA peripheral blood immediately after diagnosis, prior to starting treatment.

Trimming removed 3 bases from V and 3 bases from J, with 14 bases in between. Germline CDR1 reads SQVTM; CDR2 reads ANQGSEA. This CDR3 has 14 amino acids. On this clone: Antigen specificity is unknown.

Whole-study findings and limits: Unidentified antigens were the targets of the expanded CD8+ clones.

Once isolated by positive magnetic bead selection, the CD4+ and CD8+ cells had their purity checked by flow cytometry. Sequenced by immunoSEQ multiplex PCR; TCRdb stores in-frame clones only, minus some. The data show under 12,000 clones, about 80% seen once. This clonotype was sampled from a woman aged 55-70 years with rheumatoid arthritis. The chain carries TRBV29-1 and TRBJ1-2, with D possibly matching TRBD1 (6 bases). Sequencing was done on a sample of CD8+ T cells sorted from blood. The CDR3 sequence: CSVEAGDLDYGYTF. In DNA, the CDR3 is TGCAGCGTTGAGGCAGGGGATTTGGACTATGGCTACACCTTC.